This T cell receptor beta chain was sequenced in a study of cytomegalovirus exposure and HLA in healthy donors. General study findings and limits: The majority of TCR sequences were rare, yet some public TCRs appeared in many donors.

Assay used: immunoSEQ multiplex PCR; TCRdb lists only in-frame clones, some missing. The data contain approximately 100,000 clones, more than 85% of them seen just once; the ten biggest clones take up approximately 6.3%. Concerning this clone: Its antigen remains unidentified.

Sequenced sample: PBMCs. This TCR was recovered from a man aged 18 to 35 in good health and CMV-seropositive.

CDR3 region: CASSGTSSLNEQFF. The CDR3 DNA reads TGTGCCAGCAGTGGGACTAGCAGCCTTAATGAGCAGTTCTTC. V and J are TRBV27 and TRBJ2-1, with TRBD2 identical over 9 bases. Per germline, CDR1 MNHEY and CDR2 SMNVEV (reference sequence). V was pared by 5 bases and J by 7 bases, with 6 bases of the junction left unmatched. CDR3 length: 14 amino acids.